These 28 T cell receptor beta chains originate from one sample sequenced in a study of shared clonotypes between healthy human individuals. Data came from immunoSEQ multiplex PCR; TCRdb stores just in-frame clones and leaves some out. The sample carries 2.5 million or so clones, approximately 92% recorded once. The sequenced material came from naive CD4+ T cells sorted from blood. Subset specified: CD45RA+ positively selected. These receptors were collected from a man aged 18 to 35 in good health.

This clone has just a few counts. J is TRBJ1-6 and V is TRBV5-6; D unresolved. Germline values: CDR1 SGHDT, CDR2 YYEEEE. V was trimmed by 5 bases and J by 7 bases, leaving 16 bases between them. The CDR3 loop spans 15 amino acids. As DNA, the CDR3 is TGTGCCAGCAGAACAACACCAGGAGGAAATTCACCCCTCCACTTT. The encoded protein is CASRTTPGGNSPLHF.

V is TRBV28 and J is TRBJ1-1; D not certain. This CDR3 region has 14 residues. Trimming left V 2 bases short and J 1 base short, with 8 bases between. Looked up from germline, CDR1 is MDHEN and CDR2 is SYDVKM. CDR3 DNA: TGTGCCAGCAGTTTAGTAACACCGAACACTGAAGCTTTCTTT. Translated: CASSLVTPNTEAFF.

The chain recombines TRBV5-6 with TRBJ1-2, with TRBD1 as a possible D gene (5 bases). The CDR3 runs to 15 residues. Germline values: CDR1 SGHDT, CDR2 YYEEEE. V lost 0 bases and J 2 bases, leaving 11 bases between the germline ends. CDR3 amino acids: CASSLGQTGNYGYTF. CDR3 in DNA: TGTGCCAGCAGCTTGGGACAGACGGGAAACTATGGCTACACCTTC. The full variable domain, in which reference TRBV5-6 and TRBJ1-2 provide the parts outside the CDR3, is DAGVTQSPTHLIKTRGQQVTLRCSPKSGHDTVSWYQQALGQGPQFIFQYYEEEERQRGNFPDRFSGHQFPNYSSELNVNALLLGDSALYLCASSLGQTGNYGYTFGSGTRLTVV.

This chain connects TRBV14 to TRBJ1-2; D is possibly TRBD1 (5 bases). With 1 base removed from V and 4 bases from J, the gap between germline ends came to 28 bases. This CDR3 has 20 amino acids. Germline V CDR1 and CDR2: SGHDN, FVKESK. CDR3 loop: CASSQGGVTDGSGHPYGYTF. The DNA for the CDR3 is TGTGCCAGCAGCCAAGGAGGCGTGACAGACGGATCCGGGCACCCCTATGGCTACACCTTC.

The gene calls are TRBV5-1 and TRBJ2-3; either TRBD1 or TRBD2 may fit D (5 bases each). Germline loops: CDR1 SGHRS, CDR2 YFSETQ. The ends were cut back, 4 bases at V and 8 bases at J, with 17 bases in the middle. This CDR3 has 14 residues. This CDR3 is CASSADLGTTTQYF. The CDR3 DNA sequence: TGCGCCAGCAGCGCCGACCTAGGGACCACTACGCAGTATTTT.

This chain links TRBV5-5 with TRBJ1-3; D call uncertain. The germline CDR1 and CDR2 sequences are SGHKS and YYEKEE (reference sequence). V was cut by 0 bases and J by 5 bases, with 15 bases left in between. The CDR3 contains 16 residues. DNA of the CDR3: TGTGCCAGCAGCTTGGCTAACGCGGCTTCGAGAAACACCATATATTTT. It codes for CASSLANAASRNTIYF.

The J gene is TRBJ1-2, the V gene TRBV4-2, with D perhaps TRBD1 (5 bases). V lost 1 base, J lost 4 bases, and 7 bases lay in between. Germline CDR1 LGHNA, CDR2 YNFKEQ. CDR3 length: 13 amino acids. In DNA, the CDR3 is TGTGCCAGCAGCCAAGGGGGGAGCTATGGCTACACCTTC. Translating it yields CASSQGGSYGYTF.

This chain joins TRBV5-4 and TRBJ2-3; D uncertain. The V end lost 2 bases, the J end lost 0 bases, and 10 bases lay between the germline ends. This CDR3 comprises 15 residues. Germline CDR1 and CDR2: SGHNT and YYREEE (reference sequence). The CDR3 DNA follows: TGTGCCAGCAGCTTCCCGGGCCCTAGCACAGATACGCAGTATTTT. Amino acid sequence: CASSFPGPSTDTQYF.

The genes are TRBV19 and TRBJ2-6; no reliable D call. CDR3 length: 15 residues. V dropped 4 bases and J dropped 4 bases, with 11 bases sitting between them. Germline V gene sequence: CDR1 LNHDA, CDR2 SQIVND (reference sequence). CDR3 in DNA: TGTGCCAGTAGTACTAGGGTTGCGGGGGCCAACGTCCTGACTTTC. It yields the protein CASSTRVAGANVLTF.

The CDR3 DNA reads as TGTGCCAGCGCCCCGCCGGGCGTGGGCGGGGAGCTGTTTTTT. It yields the protein CASAPPGVGGELFF. The rearrangement joins TRBV5-4 to TRBJ2-2; no definite D call. The CDR3 covers 14 residues. Germline V lookup: CDR1 SGHNT, CDR2 YYREEE (reference sequence). Trimming pared 7 bases from V and 7 bases from J, leaving 17 bases between.

This chain uses TRBV5-6 with TRBJ2-3; 7 nucleotides align to TRBD2. The CDR3 is 17 amino acids. Germline CDR1 SGHDT, CDR2 YYEEEE. V was clipped by 0 bases and J by 1 base; unmatched bases: 8. CDR3 sequence (DNA): TGTGCCAGCAGCTTGGAAGGTAGCGGGCGACGCACAGATACGCAGTATTTT. Amino acids: CASSLEGSGRRTDTQYF. Full variable domain (rest looked up from reference TRBV5-6 and TRBJ2-3): DAGVTQSPTHLIKTRGQQVTLRCSPKSGHDTVSWYQQALGQGPQFIFQYYEEEERQRGNFPDRFSGHQFPNYSSELNVNALLLGDSALYLCASSLEGSGRRTDTQYFGPGTRLTVL.

The CDR3, as DNA: TGTGCCTGGAGTTCACCGGGGTTAGGAGGGGAAAAACTGTTTTTT. Translation: CAWSSPGLGGEKLFF. The chain links TRBV30 to TRBJ1-4; no clear D gene. Trimming removed 2 bases from V and 8 bases from J, with 18 bases in between. The CDR3 sequence is 15 residues long. Germline-derived CDR1 and CDR2 are GTSNPN and SVGIG (reference sequence).

A single count supports this clone. The rearrangement links TRBV5-5 to TRBJ1-1, with a weak D call TRBD1 (6 bases). Germline CDR1 SGHKS, CDR2 YYEKEE (reference sequence). The length of the CDR3 is 14 residues. V was trimmed by 5 bases and J by 1 base, leaving 12 bases between them. The CDR3 loop is CASSPLDRNTEAFF. The CDR3 region has the DNA TGTGCCAGCAGTCCCCTGGACAGGAACACTGAAGCTTTCTTT.

The chain combines TRBV19 with TRBJ1-6, with TRBD1 matching 11 bases. V was clipped by 8 bases and J by 7 bases; unmatched bases: 4. The V gene's germline CDR1 is LNHDA and CDR2 SQIVND (reference sequence). The CDR3 loop spans 14 amino acids. CDR3 DNA sequence: TGTGCCAGTTCAGGGACAGGGGGAAATTCACCCCTCCACTTT. Its translation: CASSGTGGNSPLHF.

The V gene is TRBV7-6, the J gene TRBJ2-5; D ambiguous. The V gene's germline CDR1 is SGHVS and CDR2 FNYEAQ. This CDR3 is 12 amino acids long. V was pared by 3 bases and J by 1 base, with 3 bases between. Here the CDR3 DNA reads TGTGCCAGCAGCTTTAGCCAAGAGACCCAGTACTTC. Protein product: CASSFSQETQYF.

This clone was seen a single time. This sequence joins TRBV7-3 and TRBJ2-5; possible D gene TRBD1, 5 bases. V was cut by 3 bases and J by 3 bases, with 8 bases left in between. The CDR3 covers 13 residues. The germline V gene has CDR1 SGHTA and CDR2 FQGTGA. The CDR3 DNA is TGTGCCAGCAGCTTTGGGGCAGAAGAGACCCAGTACTTC. It codes for CASSFGAEETQYF.

The chain is built from TRBV25-1 and TRBJ2-7; 9 nucleotides agree with TRBD2. Germline V CDR1 and CDR2: MGHDK, SYGVNS. The CDR3 covers 13 residues. J gave up 7 bases and V 7 bases, and 8 bases lay outside the gene matches. CDR3 sequence reads: CASTWAGGLEQYF. CDR3 coding DNA: TGTGCCAGCACCTGGGCGGGGGGGCTGGAGCAGTACTTC.

This clone is a singleton in its sample. CDR3 sequence: CASSLGLTHSYEQYF. CDR3 sequence (DNA): TGTGCCAGCAGCTTAGGACTGACCCACTCCTACGAGCAGTACTTC. The chain joins TRBV11-2 to TRBJ2-5; D not resolved. The DNA end is a closer match to TRBJ2-7, so the J assignment may be wrong. This CDR3 region has 15 residues. Per germline, CDR1 SGHAT and CDR2 FQNNGV.

This clone was recorded once. Additional DNA sequences in this sample encode the identical CDR3. The J gene is TRBJ2-5, the V gene TRBV5-1, with TRBD2 as a possible D gene (5 bases). V lost 0 bases and J lost 2, with 8 bases in between. The CDR3 runs to 14 residues. Germline CDR1 is SGHRS and CDR2 is YFSETQ. DNA of the CDR3: TGCGCCAGCAGCTTGGAAGGGAGACAAGAGACCCAGTACTTC. Residues: CASSLEGRQETQYF. The variable domain in full, completed from reference TRBV5-1 and TRBJ2-5, reads KAGVTQTPRYLIKTRGQQVTLSCSPISGHRSVSWYQQTPGQGLQFLFEYFSETQRNKGNFPGRFSGRQFSNSRSEMNVSTLELGDSALYLCASSLEGRQETQYFGPGTRLLVL.

The chain combines TRBV25-1 with TRBJ2-3; 7 positions agree with TRBD2. CDR1 MGHDK and CDR2 SYGVNS come from the germline V gene. J lost 5 bases, V lost 2 bases, and 4 bases had no gene match. There are 14 residues in the CDR3. CDR3 DNA: TGTGCCAGCAGTGAAGCGGGGGATCTAGATACGCAGTATTTT. Amino acid sequence: CASSEAGDLDTQYF.

This chain links TRBV10-3 with TRBJ1-4; a possible D gene is TRBD1 (5 bases). The germline V gene has CDR1 ENHRY and CDR2 SYGVKD. This CDR3 is 15 amino acids long. Trimming shortened V by 1 base and J by 6 bases, and 12 bases separated the two germline ends. CDR3 in amino acids: CAISEFQGVDEKLFF. CDR3 DNA: TGTGCCATCAGTGAGTTCCAGGGAGTGGATGAAAAACTGTTTTTT.

The genes are TRBV28 and TRBJ2-3; 8 nucleotides agree with TRBD2. The CDR3 sequence is 15 residues long. Germline-derived CDR1 and CDR2 are MDHEN and SYDVKM. Trimming removed 6 bases from V and 2 bases from J; junction bases left unmatched: 7. Here the CDR3 reads CASRPRGEPTDTQYF. The CDR3 DNA reads TGTGCCAGCAGGCCGCGGGGGGAACCCACAGATACGCAGTATTTT.

This chain links TRBV5-3 with TRBJ1-4, with 8 bases identical to TRBD1. TRBV5-3 is an ORF for which the function is uncertain. CDR3 size: 13 residues. Germline trimming cut 5 bases from V and 5 bases from J; bases unmatched to any gene: 2. The CDR3 is CARRTGVNEKLFF. CDR3 sequence (DNA): TGTGCCAGAAGGACAGGGGTAAATGAAAAACTGTTTTTT.

The chain is built from TRBV7-8 and TRBJ1-5, with TRBD1 as a possible D gene (6 bases). Looked up from germline, CDR1 is SGHVS and CDR2 is FQNEAQ. V was trimmed by 0 bases and J by 5 bases, leaving 11 bases between them. This CDR3 has 15 amino acids. The CDR3: CASSLAPAGDQPQHF. The CDR3 DNA reads as TGTGCCAGCAGCTTAGCGCCGGCAGGGGATCAGCCCCAGCATTTT.

In the case of this clone: This sample also contains other DNA sequences that code for the same CDR3. This sequence joins TRBV5-8 and TRBJ1-5; D remains unclear. This CDR3 has 14 amino acids. The germline V and J ends were trimmed by 2 bases and 4 bases, with 10 bases remaining between them. CDR1 SGHTS and CDR2 YDEGEE come from the germline V gene. The CDR3 DNA reads as TGTGCCAGCAGCTTAGGTCAGATTAATCAGCCCCAGCATTTT. Its protein product is CASSLGQINQPQHF.

This clone was observed a handful of times. This chain joins TRBV19 and TRBJ1-5, with D maybe TRBD1 (6 bases). V lost 0 bases, J lost 3 bases, and 9 bases lay in between. The CDR3 is 15 residues long. Germline V gene data show CDR1 as LNHDA and CDR2 as SQIVND (reference sequence). The chain's CDR3 is CASSIDRQVNQPQHF. The CDR3 DNA reads as TGTGCCAGTAGTATAGATCGACAGGTCAATCAGCCCCAGCATTTT. The whole variable domain, remainder taken from reference TRBV19 and TRBJ1-5, is DGGITQSPKYLFRKEGQNVTLSCEQNLNHDAMYWYRQDPGQGLRLIYYSQIVNDFQKGDIAEGYSVSREKKESFPLTVTSAQKNPTAFYLCASSIDRQVNQPQHFGDGTRLSIL.

J is TRBJ1-5 and V is TRBV21-1. TRBV21-1 is an annotated pseudogene. The CDR3 extends over 16 amino acids. The CDR3 nucleotides read TGTGCCAGCGGAGAAGGTGGGCAGGTCCCCAGTCAGCCCCAGCATTTT. Translation gives CASGEGGQVPSQPQHF.

V and J are TRBV6-1 and TRBJ2-7, with a possible D match to TRBD2 (5 bases). CDR3 length: 16 residues. Per germline, CDR1 MNHNS and CDR2 SASEGT. The V gene lost 0 bases and the J gene lost 2 bases, with 14 bases spanning the gap. The CDR3 sequence: CASSEAATVTTYEQYF. DNA for the CDR3: TGTGCCAGCAGTGAAGCGGCGACGGTGACTACCTACGAGCAGTACTTC.